A single sample is the source of the 8 T cell receptor beta chains below, sequenced in a study of blood T cell repertoires in COVID-19. Data came from immunoSEQ multiplex PCR; TCRdb stores just in-frame clones and leaves some out. The sample lists about 390,000 clones; roughly 86% were seen once. The source material was peripheral blood. The receptors were sampled from a woman aged 55-75 years with COVID-19, enrolled during active disease.

This clone was counted a single time. The V call is TRBV5-1, the J call TRBJ2-2; TRBD2 matches at 7 bases. Trimming cost V 0 bases and J 6 bases; bases outside gene matches: 5. This CDR3 comprises 15 residues. Germline CDR1 is SGHRS and CDR2 is YFSETQ. The CDR3 DNA is TGCGCCAGCAGCTTGGCGGCGGGGAGGGCCGGGGAGCTGTTTTTT. Amino acids: CASSLAAGRAGELFF.

V usage is TRBV5-4 and J usage is TRBJ2-2; D is perhaps TRBD2 (5 bases). The germline V gene has CDR1 SGHNT and CDR2 YYREEE (reference sequence). The CDR3 length is 13 residues. The ends were cut back, 5 bases at V and 4 bases at J, with 9 bases in the middle. The CDR3 loop is CASSSLGTGELFF. CDR3 nucleotides: TGTGCCAGCAGTTCACTAGGCACCGGGGAGCTGTTTTTT.

This chain joins TRBV5-8 and TRBJ1-5; no clear D. The germline V gene encodes CDR1 SGHTS and CDR2 YDEGEE. V was pared by 7 bases and J by 4 bases, with 18 bases between. The CDR3 covers 15 residues. The CDR3 here is CASPIDILTNQPQHF. Written as DNA, the CDR3 is TGTGCCAGCCCTATTGACATTCTGACAAATCAGCCCCAGCATTTT.

This rearrangement joins TRBV5-5 to TRBJ2-5; TRBD2 agrees at 7 bases. The CDR3 spans 15 residues. The V segment lost 0 bases and the J segment 5 bases; nucleotides outside the gene matches: 7. CDR1 is SGHKS, CDR2 YYEKEE, per germline (reference sequence). CDR3 sequence: CASSLDGGGAETQYF. Here the CDR3 DNA reads TGTGCCAGCAGCTTGGACGGCGGGGGTGCGGAGACCCAGTACTTC.

The V call is TRBV29-1, the J call TRBJ1-5; 11 bases line up with TRBD1. This CDR3 spans 15 amino acids. V shed 5 bases, J shed 2 bases, and the junction held 5 bases outside the gene matches. Germline CDR1 SQVTM, CDR2 ANQGSEA. The CDR3: CSVRDRGSGNQPQHF. CDR3 DNA: TGCAGCGTTCGGGACAGGGGGTCAGGCAATCAGCCCCAGCATTTT.

This clone was detected only a few times. The rearrangement links TRBV7-6 to TRBJ2-7, with TRBD1 matching 7 bases. The CDR3 has 14 residues. V shed 2 bases and J 6 bases; nucleotides not matched to a gene: 7. Germline CDR1 SGHVS, CDR2 FNYEAQ. Here the CDR3 DNA reads TGTGCCAGCAGCTTACTTCGACAGGGCCTCGAGCAGTACTTC. Amino acids: CASSLLRQGLEQYF.

This clone was recorded only once. The rearrangement joins TRBV20-1 to TRBJ2-7; perhaps TRBD1 as D (6 bases). The V end was cut by 3 bases, the J end by 7 bases, with 13 bases between. Germline CDR1 is DFQATT and CDR2 is SNEGSKA (reference sequence). CDR3 size: 12 residues. The CDR3, as DNA: TGCAGTGCTAGTTTACAGGGTTGGGAGCAGTACTTC. It specifies CSASLQGWEQYF.

The rearrangement joins TRBV5-1 to TRBJ2-7, with 13 nucleotides matching TRBD2. Germline lookup yields CDR1 SGHRS and CDR2 YFSETQ. The CDR3 covers 15 residues. V was clipped by 1 base and J by 4 bases; unmatched bases: 2. The CDR3 is CASSLTSGGAYEQYF. The CDR3, as DNA: TGCGCCAGCAGCTTGACTAGCGGGGGGGCTTACGAGCAGTACTTC.